This T cell receptor (beta chain) was observed in a study of shared clonotypes between healthy human individuals. Overall study results and limits: Sequencing depth was expected to influence donor clonotype sharing. Several donors held about 5% of naive CD4 clonotypes in common. It was the non-shared clonotypes that had lower generation probabilities than clonotypes shared by all four donors.

This CDR3 comprises 14 residues. The germline V gene has CDR1 ENHRY and CDR2 SYGVKD. V was shortened by 8 bases and J by 4 bases, with 15 bases between the two germline ends. Deep-level settings were used for running the assay. The data were produced by immunoSEQ multiplex PCR, yet TCRdb's version contains in-frame clones alone and is incomplete. Here the sample spans a few million clones, more than 85% being singletons. This clone appeared once. What it recognizes is unknown. The source is a young man in good health. Some clones in this sample may be carry-over from other donors' samples. This chain links TRBV10-3 with TRBJ1-3; D possibly corresponds to TRBD1 (6 bases). Sequencing was carried out using naive CD4+ T cells from PBMCs. Indicated subset: CD45RA+ positively selected. The CDR3 loop is CAIRSGAQGNTIYF. The CDR3 coding sequence is TGTGCCATCCGGTCGGGGGCGCAAGGAAACACCATATATTTT.